Below, 19 T cell receptor beta chains from the same sample are listed, as sequenced in a study of spatial heterogeneity in lung cancer. In TCRdb, the 5' RACE reads were re-called with MiXCR into one record per CDR3 protein. The top ten clones hold 28% of a sample with about 38,000 distinct CDR3 sequences, around 7% of them seen once. The time point was: sample taken at primary tumor resection. No cell sorting; template was whole RNA from tumor, lung tissue or PBMC. The sequencing used PBMCs, collected at surgery. Receptor source: a male donor with early-stage non-small cell lung cancer.

Ten or more counts support this clonotype. V gene TRBV7-2 combines with J gene TRBJ1-4, with D possibly matching TRBD1 (6 bases). CDR3 length equals 15 residues. The V end was cut by 5 bases, the J end by 3 bases, with 13 bases between. The V gene's germline CDR1 is SGHTA and CDR2 FQGNSA. The CDR3 nucleotides read TGTGCCAGCAGCGCCCAGGGGCCGCCTAATGAAAAACTGTTTTTT. Its translation: CASSAQGPPNEKLFF.

The sample holds many counts of this clonotype. This rearrangement joins TRBV21-1 to TRBJ2-2. TRBV21-1 is a listed pseudogene. The CDR3 has 11 residues. The CDR3: CAYLRTGELFF. CDR3 DNA sequence: TGCGCCTACCTGAGGACCGGGGAGCTGTTTTTT.

Comment on this clonotype: This CDR3 is missing its conserved last phenylalanine or tryptophan, likely due to a read error. Because the CDR3's place on the DNA is in doubt, the DNA is left out and the CDR3 is given as listed by TCRdb. This chain links TRBV28 with TRBJ1-1; the D call TRBD1 from the table was never checked on the DNA. 11 amino acids form the CDR3, both terminal residues included. CDR1 and CDR2 from the germline V gene are MDHEN and SYDVKM. This CDR3 reads CASSLRDGILL.

This clonotype was recorded many times. This sequence joins TRBV6-5 and TRBJ2-7; D is unresolved. The CDR3 covers 14 residues. V was shortened by 0 bases and J by 7 bases, with 13 bases between the two germline ends. The germline V gene has CDR1 MNHEY and CDR2 SVGAGI. The CDR3, as DNA: TGTGCCAGCAGTTACTCACTGCACAGTGAAGAGCAGTACGTC. This encodes CASSYSLHSEEQYV.

This clonotype appeared many times. The rearrangement links TRBV6-4 to TRBJ2-1; D might be TRBD1 (6 bases). The CDR3 runs 15 residues. Germline V CDR1 and CDR2: MRHNA, SNTAGT. With 6 bases removed from V and 3 bases from J, the gap between germline ends came to 15 bases. This chain's CDR3 is CASSREQGSYNEQFF. The CDR3 DNA reads as TGTGCCAGCAGCCGAGAACAGGGCAGCTACAATGAGCAGTTCTTC.

Ten or more counts support this clonotype. The rearrangement links TRBV5-1 to TRBJ2-3, with TRBD2 identical over 11 bases. Unmatched junction bases numbered 4, after V lost 5 bases and J lost 2 bases. Germline assignment: CDR1 SGHRS and CDR2 YFSETQ. CDR3 length: 15 residues. This chain's CDR3 is CASSSGGAPTDTQYF. The CDR3 DNA is TGCGCCAGCAGTAGCGGGGGGGCTCCCACAGATACGCAGTATTTT.

The chain employs TRBV20-1 and TRBJ2-7; possible D gene TRBD1, 7 bases. V was trimmed by 3 bases and J by 4 bases, leaving 13 bases between them. CDR3 length equals 13 residues. Germline CDR1 DFQATT, CDR2 SNEGSKA (reference sequence). The chain's CDR3 is CSASGGGTYEQYF. CDR3 coding DNA: TGCAGTGCTAGCGGAGGGGGCACATACGAGCAGTACTTC.

In its sample, this clonotype was seen many times. The chain employs TRBV19 and TRBJ2-6; D unclear. CDR3 size: 15 residues. The germline V gene has CDR1 LNHDA and CDR2 SQIVND (reference sequence). Trimming stripped 8 bases from V and 1 base from J, with 12 bases between. The CDR3, as DNA: TGTGCCAGTTTATTACGGACGTCTGGGGCCAACGTCCTGACTTTC. This gives the protein CASLLRTSGANVLTF.

This clonotype was seen ten or more times. This sequence joins TRBV7-2 and TRBJ2-3, with 9 bases fitting TRBD2. The length of the CDR3 is 16 residues. Germline assignment: CDR1 SGHTA and CDR2 FQGNSA. Trimming took 5 bases from V and 2 from J; bases not matched to a gene: 8. CDR3 in DNA: TGTGCCAGCAGCATCAGGCGCGGGAGGGCCACAGATACGCAGTATTTT. This codes for CASSIRRGRATDTQYF.

This clonotype was counted many times. The V gene is TRBV12-3 or TRBV12-4, the J gene TRBJ1-5; D not certain. CDR3 size: 12 residues. V was clipped by 3 bases and J by 4 bases, with 4 bases between them. The CDR3 spells CASSFGNQPQHF. CDR3 nucleotides: TGTGCCAGCAGTTTCGGGAATCAGCCCCAGCATTTT.

This clonotype was counted at least ten times. This chain joins TRBV12-3 or TRBV12-4 and TRBJ2-1, with 9 bases aligning to TRBD2. The length of the CDR3 is 17 residues. J gave up 3 bases and V 5 bases, and 11 bases lay outside the gene matches. The CDR3 protein is CASSAPTSGGNYNEQFF. DNA of the CDR3: TGTGCCAGCAGTGCCCCGACGAGCGGGGGGAACTACAATGAGCAGTTCTTC.

This clonotype was counted only a few times. V gene TRBV20-1 combines with J gene TRBJ1-5; D unclear. The germline V gene encodes CDR1 DFQATT and CDR2 SNEGSKA (reference sequence). This CDR3 contains 19 residues. Trimming pared 7 bases from V and 0 bases from J, leaving 28 bases between. The CDR3 DNA sequence: TGCAGTGTACCCGGGGAATCGGGGTCCACCGCTCGTAGCAATCAGCCCCAGCATTTT. Translated: CSVPGESGSTARSNQPQHF.

The chain combines TRBV3-1 with TRBJ1-3; D remains ambiguous. V gave up 0 bases and J gave up 0 bases, with 6 bases separating them. CDR3 length: 15 amino acids. In germline, CDR1 is LGHDT, CDR2 YNNKEL (reference sequence). CDR3 amino acids: CASSQDSLSGNTIYF. For the CDR3, the DNA is TGTGCCAGCAGCCAAGATTCGCTCTCTGGAAACACCATATATTTT.

There are many counts of this clonotype. The CDR3 protein is CASSQWGAYSGNTIYF. CDR3 DNA sequence: TGTGCCAGCAGCCAATGGGGGGCCTACTCTGGAAACACCATATATTTT. The gene calls are TRBV3-1 and TRBJ1-3, with a weak D call TRBD1 (6 bases). V was shortened by 2 bases and J by 0 bases, with 11 bases between the two germline ends. The CDR3 has 16 amino acids. Germline CDR1 is LGHDT and CDR2 is YNNKEL (reference sequence).

This clonotype came up many times. This rearrangement joins TRBV7-2 to TRBJ1-5, with D possibly TRBD1 on 5 matching bases. Germline CDR1 SGHTA, CDR2 FQGNSA. V was shortened by 1 base and J by 3 bases, with 10 bases between the two germline ends. The CDR3 covers 15 residues. For the CDR3, the DNA is TGTGCCAGCAGCTTAGAGGCAGGGCTCAATCAGCCCCAGCATTTT. Its translation: CASSLEAGLNQPQHF.

This clonotype has at least ten counts. The chain employs TRBV10-3 and TRBJ2-7, with D possibly matching TRBD2 (6 bases). Germline V gene lookup returns CDR1 ENHRY and CDR2 SYGVKD. The CDR3 is 16 amino acids. Trimming shortened V by 7 bases and J by 6 bases, and 25 bases separated the two germline ends. CDR3 region: CAINIEPITSSGEQYV. The CDR3 bases are TGTGCCATCAACATCGAGCCCATAACTAGCTCGGGCGAGCAGTACGTC.

This clonotype has at least ten counts. V usage is TRBV30 and J usage is TRBJ1-2; D remains unclear. Germline CDR1 GTSNPN, CDR2 SVGIG (reference sequence). The CDR3 length is 12 residues. Trimming cost V 3 bases and J 4 bases, with 9 bases left between them. CDR3 coding DNA: TGTGCCTGGAGCGGAGTGTCCTATGGCTACACCTTC. It codes for CAWSGVSYGYTF.

This chain connects TRBV7-3 to TRBJ2-3; D is undetermined. The V gene's germline CDR1 is SGHTA and CDR2 FQGTGA. The CDR3 extends over 12 amino acids. Trimming left V 4 bases short and J 4 bases short, with 6 bases between. The CDR3: CASSSYADTQYF. As DNA, the CDR3 is TGTGCCAGCAGCTCTTATGCAGATACGCAGTATTTT.

A few counts support this clonotype. The V and J genes are TRBV12-3 or TRBV12-4 and TRBJ1-5; 7 bases are a match to TRBD1. The CDR3 spans 15 residues. V lost 6 bases to trimming and J lost 0 bases; unmatched junction nucleotides: 5. CDR3 in amino acids: CASRGGTASNQPQHF. The CDR3, as DNA: TGTGCCAGCAGGGGCGGGACAGCTAGCAATCAGCCCCAGCATTTT.